Following are 9 T cell receptor beta chains from one sample sequenced in a study of T-cell memory formation after mild COVID-19. TCRdb passed the 5' RACE reads through MiXCR, listing each CDR3 protein once. Altogether under 700,000 distinct CDR3 sequences are present, roughly 22% being singletons, with the ten largest covering approximately 12%. Material: PBMCs or a T cell subset sorted from them (not recorded which). These receptors originate from an adult woman who had mild COVID-19 (a few samples of this study predate the infection). Cell type and time point are not known.

This clonotype has more than one count but fewer than ten. This chain uses TRBV7-3 with TRBJ2-1; 10 positions match TRBD2. CDR3 length: 13 amino acids. Looked up from germline, CDR1 is SGHTA and CDR2 is FQGTGA. After removal of 6 bases from V and 15 bases from J, the junction contained 11 bases not matched to a gene. This CDR3 reads CASSSLETSGLFF. The CDR3 DNA sequence: TGTGCCAGCAGTTCCTTGGAGACTAGCGGGCTGTTCTTC.

This clonotype came up a few times. The chain links TRBV7-2 to TRBJ2-1; TRBD1 matches 10 bases. This CDR3 has 14 amino acids. The germline V gene encodes CDR1 SGHTA and CDR2 FQGNSA. V lost 3 bases to trimming and J lost 9 bases; unmatched junction nucleotides: 5. The CDR3 region is CASSFGQGVGEQFF. CDR3 in DNA: TGTGCCAGCAGCTTCGGACAGGGGGTAGGTGAGCAGTTCTTC. The full variable domain, in which reference TRBV7-2 and TRBJ2-1 provide the parts outside the CDR3, is GAGVSQSPSNKVTEKGKDVELRCDPISGHTALYWYRQSLGQGLEFLIYFQGNSAPDKSGLPSDRFSAERTGGSVSTLTIQRTQQEDSAVYLCASSFGQGVGEQFFGPGTRLTVL.

The table lists this clonotype with a few counts. The V and J genes are TRBV27 and TRBJ2-1; 8 bases align to TRBD2. With 6 bases clipped from V and 8 bases from J, the junction kept 15 bases outside the gene matches. The CDR3 is 16 amino acids. CDR1 and CDR2 (germline): MNHEY, SMNVEV (reference sequence). Written as DNA, the CDR3 is TGTGCCAGCAGGAATACTTTAAGGACTAGCACAGATGAGCAGTTCTTC. It yields the protein CASRNTLRTSTDEQFF.

The chain carries TRBV9 and TRBJ2-5; the D gene is possibly TRBD2 (5 bases). The CDR3 spans 15 residues. CDR1 SGDLS and CDR2 YYNGEE come from the germline V gene. Trimming shortened V by 0 bases and J by 0 bases, and 9 bases separated the two germline ends. The CDR3 bases are TGTGCCAGCAGCGTAGATGGAGGAAACCAAGAGACCCAGTACTTC. Amino acids: CASSVDGGNQETQYF.

This chain's CDR3 is CASSDRGRDNQPQHF. The CDR3 nucleotides are TGTGCCAGCAGTGACAGGGGGCGCGACAATCAGCCCCAGCATTTT. The chain couples TRBV12-3 or TRBV12-4 to TRBJ1-5; 10 positions match TRBD1. The length of the CDR3 is 15 residues. V lost 5 bases, J lost 3 bases, and 4 bases stayed unmatched.

This clonotype was picked up a small number of times. This sequence joins TRBV6-5 and TRBJ2-4; 13 nucleotides align to TRBD2. Germline V gene sequence: CDR1 MNHEY, CDR2 SVGAGI. The CDR3 is made up of 21 amino acids. V lost 2 bases and J lost 0; bases outside the gene matches: 13. For the CDR3, the DNA is TGTGCCAGCAGTTACATCCCGACGGGACTAGCGGGACGGTTAGCCAAAAACATTCAGTACTTC. It encodes CASSYIPTGLAGRLAKNIQYF.

The chain joins TRBV4-2 to TRBJ2-1; 9 bases are shared with TRBD2. The CDR3 runs 14 residues. V was clipped by 1 base and J by 10 bases; unmatched bases: 5. CDR1 and CDR2 (germline): LGHNA, YNFKEQ. This chain's CDR3 is CASSQGLAVAEQFF. CDR3 nucleotides: TGTGCCAGCAGCCAAGGACTAGCGGTGGCGGAGCAGTTCTTC.

The table lists this clonotype with a few counts. The CDR3 bases are TGTGCCAGCAGCATCGGACTAGCGGGAGAAGAGACCCAGTACTTC. Protein sequence: CASSIGLAGEETQYF. The chain links TRBV12-3 or TRBV12-4 to TRBJ2-5; 13 nucleotides line up with TRBD2. V trimming: 6 bases; J trimming: 3 bases; junction bases outside the gene matches: 4. The CDR3 loop spans 15 amino acids.

This rearrangement joins TRBV18 to TRBJ1-1, with D uncertain. CDR1 and CDR2 from the germline V gene are KGHSH and LQKENI. This CDR3 has 14 residues. V lost 6 bases, J lost 0 bases, and 11 bases lay in between. CDR3 DNA: TGTGCCAGCTCCCCCCAGGAAATGAACACTGAAGCTTTCTTT. It encodes CASSPQEMNTEAFF. The full variable domain, rest sourced from reference TRBV18 and TRBJ1-1, is NAGVMQNPRHLVRRRGQEARLRCSPMKGHSHVYWYRQLPEEGLKFMVYLQKENIIDESGMPKERFSAEFPKEGPSILRIQQVVRGDSAAYFCASSPQEMNTEAFFGQGTRLTVV.